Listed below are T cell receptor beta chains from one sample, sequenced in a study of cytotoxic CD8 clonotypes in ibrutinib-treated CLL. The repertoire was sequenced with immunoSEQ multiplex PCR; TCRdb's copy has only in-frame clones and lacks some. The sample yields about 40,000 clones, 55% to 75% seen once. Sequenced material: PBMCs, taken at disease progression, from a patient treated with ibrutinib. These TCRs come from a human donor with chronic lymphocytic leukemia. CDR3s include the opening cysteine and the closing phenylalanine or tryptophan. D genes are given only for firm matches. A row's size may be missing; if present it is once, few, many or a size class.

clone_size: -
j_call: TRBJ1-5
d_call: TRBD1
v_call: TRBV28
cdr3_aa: CASIGGQFEPRYQPQHF
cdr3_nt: TGTGCCAGCATCGGGGGACAGTTCGAACCAAGATATCAGCCCCAGCATTTT

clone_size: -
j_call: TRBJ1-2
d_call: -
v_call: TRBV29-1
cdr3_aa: CSVVKVTGPGGSGYTF
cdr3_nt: TGCAGCGTTGTGAAGGTGACAGGCCCGGGGGGATCTGGCTACACCTTC

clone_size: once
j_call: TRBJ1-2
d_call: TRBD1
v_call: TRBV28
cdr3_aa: CASSLGTGWNYGYTF
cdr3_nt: TGTGCCAGCAGTCTTGGGACAGGGTGGAACTATGGCTACACCTTC

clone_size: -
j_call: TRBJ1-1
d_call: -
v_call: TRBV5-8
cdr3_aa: CASPHLAGNTEAFF
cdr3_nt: TGTGCCAGCCCCCACCTGGCAGGGAACACTGAAGCTTTCTTT

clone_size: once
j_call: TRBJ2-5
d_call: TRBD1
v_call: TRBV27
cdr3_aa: CASSFVSRGPPQETQYF
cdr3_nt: TGTGCCAGCAGTTTCGTTAGCAGGGGGCCTCCCCAAGAGACCCAGTACTTC

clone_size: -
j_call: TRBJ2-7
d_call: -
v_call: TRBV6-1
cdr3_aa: CASTLGRTYEQYF
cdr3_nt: TGTGCCAGCACTTTGGGACGGACCTACGAGCAGTACTTC

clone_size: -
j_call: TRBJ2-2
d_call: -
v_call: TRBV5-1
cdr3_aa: CASSFMRGEGTNTGELFF
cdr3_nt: TGCGCCAGCAGCTTCATGAGGGGAGAGGGGACGAACACCGGGGAGCTGTTTTTT

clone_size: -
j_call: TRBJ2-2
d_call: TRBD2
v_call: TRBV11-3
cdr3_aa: CASSLAGVPGNGELFF
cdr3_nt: TGTGCCAGCAGCCTAGCGGGGGTCCCAGGAAACGGGGAGCTGTTTTTT

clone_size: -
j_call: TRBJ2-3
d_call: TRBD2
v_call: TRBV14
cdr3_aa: CASSQGVSSGPSTDTQYF
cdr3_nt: TGTGCCAGCAGCCAAGGCGTTTCTAGCGGCCCGAGCACAGATACGCAGTATTTT

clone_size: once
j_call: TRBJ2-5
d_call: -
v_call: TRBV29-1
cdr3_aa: CSVTVGSPNQETQYF
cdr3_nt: TGCAGCGTCACTGTGGGGTCTCCCAACCAAGAGACCCAGTACTTC

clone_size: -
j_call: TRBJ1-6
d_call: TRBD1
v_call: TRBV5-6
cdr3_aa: CASTGTGRNSPLHF
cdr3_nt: TGTGCCAGCACGGGGACAGGGAGAAATTCACCCCTCCACTTT

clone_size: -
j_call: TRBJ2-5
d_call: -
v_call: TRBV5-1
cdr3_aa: CASTTGWGGDQETQYF
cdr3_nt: TGCGCCAGCACCACAGGTTGGGGCGGGGATCAAGAGACCCAGTACTTC

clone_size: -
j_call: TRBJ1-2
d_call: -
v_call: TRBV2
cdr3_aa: CASRLGGPGGYTF
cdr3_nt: TGTGCCAGCAGGTTGGGGGGGCCAGGTGGCTACACCTTC

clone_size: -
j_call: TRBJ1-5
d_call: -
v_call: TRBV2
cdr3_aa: CASSERGGNNQPQHF
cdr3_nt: TGTGCCAGCAGTGAGCGTGGGGGAAACAATCAGCCCCAGCATTTT

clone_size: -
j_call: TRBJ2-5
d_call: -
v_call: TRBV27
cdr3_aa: CASSLGGGPQETQYF
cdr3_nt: TGTGCCAGCAGTTTAGGGGGCGGACCCCAAGAGACCCAGTACTTC

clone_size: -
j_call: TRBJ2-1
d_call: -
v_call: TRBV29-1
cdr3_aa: CSVDLTGEQFF
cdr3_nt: TGCAGCGTTGACTTAACCGGTGAGCAGTTCTTC

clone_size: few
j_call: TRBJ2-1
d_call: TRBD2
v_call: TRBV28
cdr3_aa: CASSLGGLANNEQFF
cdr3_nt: TGTGCCAGCAGTCTTGGCGGACTAGCGAACAATGAGCAGTTCTTC

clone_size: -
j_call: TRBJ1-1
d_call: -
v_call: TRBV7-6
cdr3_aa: CASSYDGTSNTEAFF
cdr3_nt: TGTGCCAGCAGCTATGACGGGACGTCTAACACTGAAGCTTTCTTT

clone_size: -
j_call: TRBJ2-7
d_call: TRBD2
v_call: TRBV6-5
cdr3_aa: CASSWGRGGYYEQYF
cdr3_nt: TGTGCCAGCAGTTGGGGACGGGGAGGGTACTACGAGCAGTACTTC

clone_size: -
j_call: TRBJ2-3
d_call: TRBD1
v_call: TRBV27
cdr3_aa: CASSWTGPTDTQYF
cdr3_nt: TGTGCCAGCAGTTGGACAGGCCCTACAGATACGCAGTATTTT

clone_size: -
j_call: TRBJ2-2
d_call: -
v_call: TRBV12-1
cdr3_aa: CASNLFPRGGDTGELFF
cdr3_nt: TGTGCCAGCAACCTCTTTCCCCGGGGTGGGGACACCGGGGAGCTGTTTTTT

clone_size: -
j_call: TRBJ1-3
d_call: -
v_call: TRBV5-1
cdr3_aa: CASSLAGIPNGNTIYF
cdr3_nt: TGCGCCAGCAGCTTGGCCGGTATTCCAAATGGAAACACCATATATTTT

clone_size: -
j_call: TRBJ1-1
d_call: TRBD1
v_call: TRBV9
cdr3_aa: CASSAGQQNTEAFF
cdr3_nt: TGTGCCAGCAGCGCGGGACAGCAGAACACTGAAGCTTTCTTT

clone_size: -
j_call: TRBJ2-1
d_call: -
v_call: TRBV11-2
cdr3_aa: CASSLDPRGEQFF
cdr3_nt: TGTGCCAGCAGCTTAGACCCCAGGGGTGAGCAGTTCTTC

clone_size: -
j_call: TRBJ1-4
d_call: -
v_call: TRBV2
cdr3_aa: CASSLGSGEKLFF
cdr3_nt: TGTGCCAGCAGTTTAGGGTCGGGTGAAAAACTGTTTTTT

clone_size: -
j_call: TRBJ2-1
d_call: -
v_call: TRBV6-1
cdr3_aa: CASTRPEYNEQFF
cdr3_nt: TGTGCCAGCACCCGCCCCGAATACAATGAGCAGTTCTTC

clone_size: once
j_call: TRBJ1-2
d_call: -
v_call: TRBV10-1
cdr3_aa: CASSAGARYGYTF
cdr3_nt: TGCGCCAGCAGTGCAGGGGCTCGCTATGGCTACACCTTC

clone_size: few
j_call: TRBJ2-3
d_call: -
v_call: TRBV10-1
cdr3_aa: CASSESSAGFDTQYF
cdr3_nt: TGCGCCAGCAGTGAGTCGAGTGCCGGGTTTGATACGCAGTATTTT

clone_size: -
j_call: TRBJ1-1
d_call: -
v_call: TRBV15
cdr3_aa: CATSRDLGGSDTEAFF
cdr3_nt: TGTGCCACCAGCAGAGATTTAGGGGGTAGTGATACTGAAGCTTTCTTT

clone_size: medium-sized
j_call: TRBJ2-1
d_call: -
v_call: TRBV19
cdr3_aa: CASRDGYNEQFF
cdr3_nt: TGTGCCAGTAGGGACGGATACAATGAGCAGTTCTTC

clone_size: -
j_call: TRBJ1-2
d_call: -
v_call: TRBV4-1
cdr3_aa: CASSQDGQGRYGYTF
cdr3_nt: TGCGCCAGCAGCCAAGATGGGCAGGGAAGGTATGGCTACACCTTC

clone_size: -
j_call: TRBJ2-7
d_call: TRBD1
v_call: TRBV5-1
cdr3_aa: CASSIGQVSGYEQYF
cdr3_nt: TGCGCCAGCAGCATCGGACAGGTCAGCGGCTACGAGCAGTACTTC

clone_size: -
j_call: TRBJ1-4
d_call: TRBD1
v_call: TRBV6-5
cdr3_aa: CASSGQGAGKLFF
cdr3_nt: TGTGCCAGCAGTGGACAGGGGGCGGGAAAACTGTTTTTT

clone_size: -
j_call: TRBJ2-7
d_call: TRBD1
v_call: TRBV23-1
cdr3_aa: CARLRDRAYEQYF
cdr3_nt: TGCGCCCGACTCCGGGACAGGGCTTACGAGCAGTACTTC

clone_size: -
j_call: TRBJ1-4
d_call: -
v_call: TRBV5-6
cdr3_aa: CASSLATGIPLTTNEKLFF
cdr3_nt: TGTGCCAGCAGCTTGGCGACAGGAATACCCCTTACAACTAATGAAAAACTGTTTTTT

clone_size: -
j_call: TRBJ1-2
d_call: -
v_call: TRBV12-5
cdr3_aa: CASAGPDFTPYGYTF
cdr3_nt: TGTGCGAGTGCAGGACCCGACTTCACACCCTATGGCTACACCTTC

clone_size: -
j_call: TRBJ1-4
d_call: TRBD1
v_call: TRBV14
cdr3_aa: CASSQSLRGQGRGVHNEKLFF
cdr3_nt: TGTGCCAGCAGCCAGAGTTTGCGTGGACAGGGGCGGGGAGTACATAATGAAAAACTGTTTTTT

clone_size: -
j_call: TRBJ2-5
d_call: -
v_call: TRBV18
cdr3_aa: CASSPGEQETQYF
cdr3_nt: TGTGCCAGCTCACCTGGAGAGCAAGAGACCCAGTACTTC

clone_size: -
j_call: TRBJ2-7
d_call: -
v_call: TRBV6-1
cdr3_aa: CASSDLSSYEQYF
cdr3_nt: TGTGCCAGCAGCGACCTAAGCTCCTACGAGCAGTACTTC

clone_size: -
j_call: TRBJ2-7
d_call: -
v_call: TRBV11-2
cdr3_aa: CASSLAGGRGYEQYF
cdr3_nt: TGTGCCAGCAGCTTAGCTGGGGGGCGCGGTTACGAGCAGTACTTC